This T cell receptor beta chain was obtained from a study of siplizumab effects on memory and regulatory T cells. Overall study results and limits: Most alloreactive clones went unmapped to unstimulated subsets; only a minor fraction mapped. There appeared to be greater diversity in naive T cells than in memory cells, and naive T cells seemed major contributors to the alloresponse.

V lost 1 base, J lost 2 bases, and 10 bases lay in between. This CDR3 comprises 14 residues. Germline CDR1 is SGHRS and CDR2 is YFSETQ. Turning to this clone: The antigen is undetermined.

The assay covered 90,000 to 100,000 TCR templates per sample. Libraries were prepared by immunoSEQ multiplex PCR; TCRdb keeps only in-frame clonotypes and omits some of them. Of roughly 120,000 clones in the sample, about 92% were seen once. This chain links TRBV5-1 with TRBJ2-7, with D perhaps TRBD1 (5 bases). This TCR came from a human donor in good health. Sequencing was carried out using Tregs sorted from blood. The DNA of the CDR3 is TGCGCCAGCAGCTTGTGGGGCGGCACCTACGAGCAGTACTTC. It yields the protein CASSLWGGTYEQYF.